This TCR beta chain was captured by sequencing in a study of regulatory T cells in long-lasting Graves disease. At the level of the study: Persistent cases took antithyroid drugs over 5 years and stayed TSH receptor antibody positive.

In this sample, this clonotype turned up a few times. Its antigen is not identified. Construction of TCR beta libraries relied on iRepertoire HTBI primers and on Arm-PCR targeting CDR3 regions. TCRdb independently ran MiXCR on the multiplex PCR reads; one entry per CDR3 protein. This sample has over 450,000 distinct CDR3 sequences; about 22% occur once, and the top ten carry roughly 7%. The time point is: persistent/refractory GD, antithyroid drugs over 5 years with positive TRAb. Extracted PBMC RNA gave rise to the TCR library. Broader study findings: Patients with persistent Graves' had lower TCR diversity than newly diagnosed patients.

V shed 3 bases, J shed 9 bases, and the junction held 7 bases outside the gene matches. Germline values: CDR1 ENHRY, CDR2 SYGVKD. The CDR3 sequence is 13 residues long. The chain links TRBV10-3 to TRBJ1-2, with 7 bases lining up with TRBD1. This clonotype originated in a female donor with Graves disease. Sequences were derived from peripheral blood mononuclear cells (PBMCs), sampled when the disease was refractory, from a patient treated with antithyroid drugs. The chain's CDR3 is CAISERQGRSYTF. CDR3 DNA sequence: TGTGCCATCAGTGAAAGACAGGGTCGGAGCTACACCTTC.